The 29 T cell receptor beta chains in this list originate from one sample, sequenced in a study of blood T cells in healthy people across ages. A second PCR, run for roughly 7 to 11 cycles, used a sample-barcoded 5' primer plus a J-beta primer mix. Via MiXCR, TCRdb re-called the 5' RACE reads, giving one row per CDR3 protein. The table has some 900,000 distinct CDR3 sequences, 40% to 60% seen once. The sample taken for sequencing was blood. The receptors were sampled from a man aged 30 to 45 in good health.

Only a few counts were recorded for this clonotype. The chain is built from TRBV28 and TRBJ2-7; D possibly corresponds to TRBD1 (6 bases). The germline V and J ends were trimmed by 6 bases and 9 bases, with 15 bases remaining between them. CDR1 and CDR2 (germline): MDHEN, SYDVKM. The CDR3 runs to 12 residues. DNA for the CDR3: TGTGCCAGCAGGGATCTACAGGGAAGGCAGTACTTC. This translates into CASRDLQGRQYF.

V usage is TRBV4-2 and J usage is TRBJ2-7; D uncertain. The CDR3 has 15 residues. V lost 1 base and J lost 0, with 10 bases in between. Germline CDR1 is LGHNA and CDR2 is YNFKEQ. Written as DNA, the CDR3 is TGTGCCAGCAGCCAAGTTGCGTTAAGCTCCTACGAGCAGTACTTC. Its protein product is CASSQVALSSYEQYF.

V and J are TRBV11-2 and TRBJ2-5, with a weak D call TRBD2 (5 bases). This CDR3 is 14 amino acids long. V shed 4 bases and J shed 5 bases, with 14 bases lying between them. Germline V gene sequence: CDR1 SGHAT, CDR2 FQNNGV. The CDR3, as DNA: TGTGCCAGCAGCTCGTATACGGAGGCGGAGACCCAGTACTTC. Residues: CASSSYTEAETQYF.

This clonotype was recorded at least ten times. The chain recombines TRBV5-6 with TRBJ2-1, with a weak D call TRBD1 (6 bases). The CDR3 extends over 13 amino acids. Germline V gene data show CDR1 as SGHDT and CDR2 as YYEEEE. Deletions cut 2 bases from V and 6 bases from J, with 9 bases between. The CDR3 sequence is CASSLTQGNEQFF. CDR3 bases: TGTGCCAGCAGCTTAACACAGGGCAATGAGCAGTTCTTC.

There are many counts of this clonotype. J is TRBJ2-7 and V is TRBV7-2, with D unclear. Germline CDR1 reads SGHTA; CDR2 reads FQGNSA. The CDR3 consists of 15 residues. The V and J ends lost 1 base and 2 bases respectively, with 12 bases between them. DNA of the CDR3: TGTGCCAGCAGCTTAGATGTCGGATCCACCTACGAGCAGTACTTC. It yields the protein CASSLDVGSTYEQYF.

This clonotype showed up many times. The chain uses TRBV7-2 and TRBJ2-3; 10 positions match TRBD2. The V gene end was trimmed by 6 bases and the J gene end by 0 bases; junction bases not matched to a gene: 3. Germline V CDR1 and CDR2: SGHTA, FQGNSA. The CDR3 totals 15 residues. The CDR3 region is CASSRTSGSTDTQYF. DNA of the CDR3: TGTGCCAGCAGTCGGACTAGCGGTAGCACAGATACGCAGTATTTT.

This clonotype occurred once. The chain has TRBV4-3 and TRBJ1-4; no clear D gene. The CDR3 totals 15 residues. CDR1 is LGHNA and CDR2 is YSLEER in the germline V gene. V was trimmed by 0 bases and J by 8 bases, leaving 13 bases between them. The CDR3 coding sequence is TGCGCCAGCAGCCAAGATGGGGTGGGAGAGGAAAAACTGTTTTTT. Protein product: CASSQDGVGEEKLFF.

This chain links TRBV12-3 or TRBV12-4 with TRBJ2-4, with D maybe TRBD2 (7 bases). V was pared by 4 bases and J by 1 base, with 14 bases between. CDR3 size: 16 residues. CDR3 sequence reads: CASSSRGGIAKNIQYF. The CDR3 bases are TGTGCCAGCAGTTCGAGGGGGGGCATCGCCAAAAACATTCAGTACTTC.

This clonotype came up once. The rearrangement joins TRBV25-1 to TRBJ2-7; no firm D call. From germline, CDR1 is MGHDK and CDR2 SYGVNS. V was pared by 6 bases and J by 5 bases, with 17 bases between. The CDR3 totals 14 residues. CDR3 in DNA: TGTGCCAGCAGGGAAGGTGGGTATGGAGACGAGCAGTACTTC. Translation gives CASREGGYGDEQYF.

The chain carries TRBV5-1 and TRBJ2-7, with D possibly matching TRBD2 (6 bases). Per germline, CDR1 SGHRS and CDR2 YFSETQ. Trimming cost V 1 base and J 4 bases, with 18 bases left between them. This CDR3 spans 16 amino acids. In DNA, the CDR3 is TGCGCCAGCAGCTTGTCCGGAGGGGATGGGTTTTACGAGCAGTACTTC. Its protein is CASSLSGGDGFYEQYF.

V gene TRBV7-9 combines with J gene TRBJ2-1; D is uncertain. V lost 4 bases and J 15 bases, leaving 16 bases between the germline ends. The CDR3 has 12 amino acids. CDR1 is SEHNR, CDR2 FQNEAQ, per germline (reference sequence). CDR3 sequence reads: CASSSRAREMFF. CDR3 nucleotide sequence: TGTGCCAGCAGCTCAAGGGCCCGCGAGATGTTCTTC.

The genes are TRBV12-3 or TRBV12-4 and TRBJ2-3; D is unresolved. The CDR3 is made up of 13 amino acids. V lost 4 bases to trimming and J lost 8 bases, with 13 bases between them. The chain's CDR3 is CASSSPLVGTQYF. CDR3 DNA: TGTGCCAGCAGTTCGCCTCTAGTTGGTACGCAGTATTTT.

This chain connects TRBV10-3 to TRBJ2-3, with D possibly TRBD2 on 6 matching bases. The germline V gene encodes CDR1 ENHRY and CDR2 SYGVKD. The CDR3 is 14 amino acids. The V and J ends lost 6 bases and 2 bases respectively, with 12 bases between them. The CDR3 DNA is TGTGCCATCAGGCCGGGAGCTCCCACAGATACGCAGTATTTT. This codes for CAIRPGAPTDTQYF.

The chain is built from TRBV21-1 and TRBJ2-3; the table gives TRBD2 as D, unverified against the DNA. TRBV21-1 is designated a pseudogene. The CDR3 sequence is 17 residues long. The CDR3 sequence is CASSKGERGVLTDTQYF. Here the CDR3 DNA reads TGTGCCAGCAGCAAAGGGGAGCGGGGAGTACTCACAGATACGCAGTATTTT.

This sequence joins TRBV21-1 and TRBJ2-5. TRBV21-1 is reported as a pseudogene. The CDR3 consists of 14 residues. CDR3 in amino acids: CASSKVHVQGTQYF. In DNA, the CDR3 is TGTGCCAGCAGCAAAGTACATGTCCAGGGGACCCAGTACTTC.

This clonotype was seen ten or more times. A much larger clone sits a single nucleotide away, making a read error possible. The chain has TRBV7-2 and TRBJ2-1, with 8 bases lining up with TRBD1. This CDR3 spans 13 amino acids. With 4 bases clipped from V and 10 bases from J, the junction kept 6 bases outside the gene matches. CDR1 SGHTA and CDR2 FQGNSA come from the germline V gene. CDR3 coding DNA: TGTGCCAGCAGCTGCCAGGGGGCTTGGGAGCAGTTCTTC. Protein sequence: CASSCQGAWEQFF.

The rearrangement joins TRBV5-1 to TRBJ1-1; D is unclear. Germline V gene lookup returns CDR1 SGHRS and CDR2 YFSETQ. This CDR3 is 13 amino acids long. Trimming shortened V by 3 bases and J by 2 bases, and 8 bases separated the two germline ends. This CDR3 reads CASSSEINTEAFF. The CDR3 bases are TGCGCCAGCAGCTCCGAGATAAACACTGAAGCTTTCTTT.

The J gene is TRBJ2-5, the V gene TRBV2; D gene uncertain. The J call could be wrong; TRBJ2-7 is a better fit for the DNA end. CDR3 length: 14 amino acids. Per germline, CDR1 SNHLY and CDR2 FYNNEI. CDR3 loop: CASRDRTEKFEQYF. The CDR3 coding sequence is TGTGCCAGCAGGGACCGGACGGAGAAGTTCGAGCAGTACTTC.

The chain joins TRBV6-1 to TRBJ1-5; D is uncertain. With 2 bases removed from V and 6 bases from J, the gap between germline ends came to 8 bases. CDR3 length: 13 amino acids. CDR1 MNHNS and CDR2 SASEGT come from the germline V gene. CDR3 in DNA: TGTGCCAGCAGTGAATCCGGCGTTCAGCCCCAGCATTTT. This gives the protein CASSESGVQPQHF.

The sample holds a few counts of this clonotype. This chain uses TRBV20-1 with TRBJ2-7; 8 bases fit TRBD2. The CDR3 is made up of 15 amino acids. The germline CDR1 and CDR2 sequences are DFQATT and SNEGSKA (reference sequence). V lost 0 bases, J lost 2 bases, and 6 bases stayed unmatched. CDR3 protein: CSARDKSGGPYEQYF. CDR3 nucleotides: TGCAGTGCTAGAGATAAAAGCGGGGGCCCCTACGAGCAGTACTTC.

This clonotype was detected only a few times. The CDR3 here is CASSQDLSGGAYNEQFF. The CDR3 nucleotides read TGCGCCAGCAGCCAAGATTTGAGCGGGGGGGCCTACAATGAGCAGTTCTTC. V and J are TRBV4-1 and TRBJ2-1; TRBD2 aligns across 10 bases. From germline, CDR1 is MGHRA and CDR2 YSYEKL. V trimming: 0 bases; J trimming: 2 bases; junction bases outside the gene matches: 4. The CDR3 totals 17 residues.

This clonotype was detected only a few times. The V call is TRBV28, the J call TRBJ2-5; D might be TRBD2 (6 bases). The closer fit of TRBJ2-7 to the DNA end suggests the J call may be wrong. Germline-derived CDR1 and CDR2 are MDHEN and SYDVKM. The CDR3 runs 15 residues. The CDR3 spells CASSWPGLGHYEQYF. The CDR3 region has the DNA TGTGCCAGCAGTTGGCCGGGACTGGGTCATTACGAGCAGTACTTC.

This clonotype has a handful of counts. The chain carries TRBV6-2 or TRBV6-3 and TRBJ2-2, with D possibly TRBD1 on 5 matching bases. Trimming pared 0 bases from V and 3 bases from J, leaving 8 bases between. The CDR3 consists of 15 residues. Germline-derived CDR1 and CDR2 are MNHEY and SVGEGT. DNA for the CDR3: TGTGCCAGCAGTTACTCGGAGACAGACACCGGGGAGCTGTTTTTT. It yields the protein CASSYSETDTGELFF.

This clonotype turned up a few times. The chain has TRBV6-5 and TRBJ1-2, with D tentatively TRBD1 (5 bases). The ends were cut back, 5 bases at V and 3 bases at J, with 10 bases in the middle. The CDR3 is 13 amino acids. Germline V CDR1 and CDR2: MNHEY, SVGAGI. CDR3 region: CASSAIQDYGYTF. The CDR3 nucleotides are TGTGCCAGCAGTGCGATACAGGACTATGGCTACACCTTC.

Only one count was recorded for this clonotype. The V gene is TRBV20-1, the J gene TRBJ2-5, with a possible D match to TRBD2 (7 bases). CDR1 DFQATT and CDR2 SNEGSKA come from the germline V gene (reference sequence). V lost 0 bases, J lost 6 bases, and 14 bases lay in between. The CDR3 covers 14 residues. This CDR3 reads CSARDGGGAKTQYF. CDR3 coding DNA: TGCAGTGCTAGAGATGGGGGGGGCGCGAAGACCCAGTACTTC.

This clonotype was picked up many times. Just one base apart from a much larger clone, this may be a read error. This chain joins TRBV20-1 and TRBJ2-5, with a tentative D call TRBD1 (7 bases). With 3 bases removed from V and 11 bases from J, the gap between germline ends came to 28 bases. Germline V gene data show CDR1 as DFQATT and CDR2 as SNEGSKA (reference sequence). This CDR3 spans 16 amino acids. CDR3 sequence (DNA): TGCAGTGCTAGGGCAGGGGGGTTCGGTTTCGTCAATGAGCAGTACTTC. This gives the protein CSARAGGFGFVNEQYF.

V usage is TRBV24-1 and J usage is TRBJ2-1, with a weak D call TRBD1 (6 bases). The V end lost 1 base, the J end lost 8 bases, and 14 bases lay between the germline ends. The CDR3 contains 15 residues. CDR1 is KGHDR and CDR2 is SFDVKD in the germline V gene. The CDR3 bases are TGTGCCACCAGTGATTTCGGACAGAGTAGGGATGAGCAGTTCTTC. Translating it yields CATSDFGQSRDEQFF.

The rearrangement links TRBV20-1 to TRBJ2-3; TRBD1 aligns across 10 bases. Unmatched junction bases numbered 9, after V lost 3 bases and J lost 3 bases. The CDR3 contains 16 residues. Germline V gene data show CDR1 as DFQATT and CDR2 as SNEGSKA (reference sequence). The DNA of the CDR3 is TGCAGTGCTAGTCCTAGGACAGGGGGGGTAACAGATACGCAGTATTTT. Its protein product is CSASPRTGGVTDTQYF.

Of note for this clonotype: Sequence at one end of the junction differs from germline and may be a read error. The V gene is TRBV29-1, the J gene TRBJ2-5, with 11 bases fitting TRBD1. The germline gives CDR1 SQVTM, CDR2 ANQGSEA. This CDR3 is built from 15 residues. CDR3 protein: CSAEPDRGRSETQYF. In nucleotides, the CDR3 is TGCAGCGCTGAACCGGACAGGGGGCGATCCGAGACCCAGTACTTC.